Detailed here is one T cell receptor beta chain. Its target is unknown. This entry comes from a study of response to subunit inactivated influenza vaccine. This CDR3 is 13 amino acids long. Trimming took 5 bases from V and 4 from J, leaving 10 bases between them. TCRdb passed the RT-PCR reads through MiXCR, listing each CDR3 protein once. The data contain about 190,000 distinct CDR3 sequences, 14% of them singletons. Study-wide points: Each seasonal influenza vaccination, the authors suggested, recruits few new T cells.

The starting material was CD8+ T cells sorted from PBMCs, obtained roughly 5 days after vaccination. The chain recombines TRBV12-3 or TRBV12-4 with TRBJ2-3; D is unclear. The sequence came from a man between 45 and 60 years old who received an inactivated influenza vaccine. The DNA of the CDR3 is TGTGCCAGCAGTGGATCTTTTTCAGATACGCAGTATTTT. Amino acid sequence: CASSGSFSDTQYF.